The 24 T cell receptor beta chains reported below all come from one sample, sequenced in a study of blood T cells in healthy people across ages. The second PCR ran roughly 6 to 12 cycles with a sample-barcoded 5' primer and J-beta primers. TCRdb re-analysed the 5' RACE reads in MiXCR, keeping a single row per CDR3 protein. This sample has 1 million to 1.2 million distinct CDR3 sequences, with 35% to 45% found just once. Sequencing input: blood. The receptors come from a man younger than 35 in good health.

This chain connects TRBV12-3 or TRBV12-4 to TRBJ1-2, with D perhaps matching TRBD1 (5 bases). This CDR3 comprises 13 residues. Between the trimmed V and J ends, which lost 3 bases and 8 bases, there was a span of 13 bases. CDR3 bases: TGTGCCAGCAGTTTGCACAGGAGGACCGGCTACACCTTC. Amino acids: CASSLHRRTGYTF.

This clonotype was seen many times. The chain carries TRBV12-3 or TRBV12-4 and TRBJ1-4, with D uncertain. There are 14 residues in the CDR3. V shed 7 bases and J shed 0 bases, with 9 bases lying between them. This chain's CDR3 is CASKPAATNEKLFF. The DNA for the CDR3 is TGTGCCAGCAAGCCAGCCGCAACTAATGAAAAACTGTTTTTT.

Only a few counts were recorded for this clonotype. The rearrangement links TRBV6-6 to TRBJ2-2; 11 positions agree with TRBD1. After removal of 2 bases from V and 4 bases from J, the junction contained 3 bases not matched to a gene. Germline assignment: CDR1 MNHNY and CDR2 SVGAGI (reference sequence). The CDR3 is 16 amino acids. The CDR3 DNA follows: TGTGCCAGCAGTTACGGACAGGGGGCTCTCACCGGGGAGCTGTTTTTT. As protein: CASSYGQGALTGELFF.

A note on this clonotype: At one boundary the junction diverges from the germline segment, which might be a read error. The chain combines TRBV7-3 with TRBJ1-1; 7 nucleotides match TRBD1. From germline, CDR1 is SGHTA and CDR2 FQGTGA. The CDR3 consists of 14 residues. CDR3: CASSVTGAGTEAFF. The CDR3 DNA reads TGTGCCAGCAGCGTAACAGGGGCTGGAACTGAAGCTTTCTTT.

This sequence joins TRBV4-1 and TRBJ2-1; a possible D gene is TRBD1 (5 bases). Gene TRBJ2-7 matches the end of the DNA better, so the J call may be wrong. Germline V lookup: CDR1 MGHRA, CDR2 YSYEKL. CDR3 length: 17 residues. CDR3 DNA sequence: TGCGCCAGCAGCCAAGTGGCAGGGAAAGCTTCCTACAATGAGCAGTACTTC. It is translated as CASSQVAGKASYNEQYF.

This clonotype was counted ten times or more. The CDR3 DNA follows: TGTGCCAGCAGTTACGGGACAGTTACATACGAGCAGTACTTC. Translation gives CASSYGTVTYEQYF. The V and J genes are TRBV6-5 and TRBJ2-7; 7 bases match TRBD1. The germline CDR1 and CDR2 sequences are MNHEY and SVGAGI. V gave up 2 bases and J gave up 4 bases; unmatched junction bases: 5. This CDR3 is 14 amino acids long.

A word on this clonotype: At one end the junction does not follow the germline gene, possibly because of a read error. The V and J genes are TRBV6-1 and TRBJ2-3; TRBD2 is a possible D gene (5 bases). The CDR3 length is 13 residues. Germline CDR1 MNHNS, CDR2 SASEGT. For the CDR3, the DNA is TGTGCCAGCAGTGTTCCTAGCACAGATACGCGGTATTTT. Residues: CASSVPSTDTRYF.

CDR3 region: CSAGTGVNNEQFF. The CDR3 DNA follows: TGCAGTGCTGGGACAGGGGTAAACAATGAGCAGTTCTTC. The rearrangement joins TRBV20-1 to TRBJ2-1; 10 positions agree with TRBD1. The CDR3 loop spans 13 amino acids. The V gene's germline CDR1 is DFQATT and CDR2 SNEGSKA (reference sequence). V lost 5 bases to trimming and J lost 5 bases; unmatched junction nucleotides: 3.

The chain employs TRBV27 and TRBJ2-4; TRBD1 is a possible D gene (5 bases). Near its end, the DNA agrees better with TRBJ2-7, so the J call may be wrong. Germline values: CDR1 MNHEY, CDR2 SMNVEV (reference sequence). The CDR3 is made up of 14 amino acids. The CDR3: CASSALGQIHEQYF. The DNA for the CDR3 is TGTGCCAGCAGTGCGCTCGGACAAATCCACGAGCAGTACTTC.

V gene TRBV18 combines with J gene TRBJ1-1; a possible D gene is TRBD1 (5 bases). With 3 bases removed from V and 4 bases from J, the gap between germline ends came to 12 bases. From germline, CDR1 is KGHSH and CDR2 LQKENI. CDR3 length equals 14 residues. CDR3 coding DNA: TGTGCCAGCTCACCTTCCATCGGGGGCACTGAAGCTTTCTTT. It codes for CASSPSIGGTEAFF.

The sample holds a few counts of this clonotype. The rearrangement uses TRBV4-1 and TRBJ2-1; perhaps TRBD2 as D (5 bases). The CDR3 runs to 15 residues. Trimming stripped 1 base from V and 5 bases from J, with 12 bases between. Germline V lookup: CDR1 MGHRA, CDR2 YSYEKL. The CDR3 loop is CASSQVALVDNEQFF. CDR3 bases: TGCGCCAGCAGCCAAGTAGCACTAGTTGACAATGAGCAGTTCTTC.

This clonotype was picked up a small number of times. A clone one base away is much larger, so this may be a read error. This chain uses TRBV4-1 with TRBJ2-5, with D tentatively TRBD2 (6 bases). V lost 1 base to trimming and J lost 11 bases, with 17 bases between them. CDR3 size: 14 residues. The germline V gene has CDR1 MGHRA and CDR2 YSYEKL. CDR3 nucleotides: TGCGCCAGCAGCCAAGTCGAGGGAGGCAATGAGCAGTACTTC. Translated: CASSQVEGGNEQYF.

Points on this clonotype: The junction departs from the called germline gene at one end, perhaps through a read error. This chain uses TRBV6-5 with TRBJ1-2, with no clear D. The CDR3 is 14 residues long. Germline CDR1 is MNHEY and CDR2 is SVGAGI. For the CDR3, the DNA is TGTGCCAGCGGTTACTCCTCCACAAACTATGGCTACACCTTC. This encodes CASGYSSTNYGYTF.

This clonotype turned up a few times. The chain uses TRBV20-1 and TRBJ1-2, with a tentative D call TRBD1 (6 bases). Germline loops: CDR1 DFQATT, CDR2 SNEGSKA (reference sequence). V dropped 3 bases and J dropped 5 bases, with 22 bases sitting between them. This CDR3 region has 16 residues. CDR3 bases: TGCAGTGCTAGGCCCTTCCCCGGACAGTCTACTTATGGCTACACCTTC. This codes for CSARPFPGQSTYGYTF.

This chain uses TRBV11-1 with TRBJ2-2, with D unresolved. Trimming shortened V by 5 bases and J by 0 bases, and 13 bases separated the two germline ends. CDR3 length equals 16 residues. Looked up from germline, CDR1 is SGHAT and CDR2 is FQDESV (reference sequence). The CDR3 coding sequence is TGTGCCAGCAGCCACCTCAGACACTCGAACACCGGGGAGCTGTTTTTT. The encoded protein is CASSHLRHSNTGELFF.

The CDR3 coding sequence is TGCGCCAGCAGCCAAGCCAGAGATAATTCACCCCTCCACTTT. Translated, it gives CASSQARDNSPLHF. The rearrangement uses TRBV4-1 and TRBJ1-6; D is unresolved. Trimming removed 1 base from V and 5 bases from J, with 6 bases in between. Looked up from germline, CDR1 is MGHRA and CDR2 is YSYEKL. This CDR3 region has 14 residues.

The chain uses TRBV10-3 and TRBJ2-1, with D perhaps TRBD2 (6 bases). The V and J ends lost 4 bases and 7 bases respectively, with 17 bases between them. This CDR3 has 15 amino acids. CDR1 is ENHRY and CDR2 is SYGVKD in the germline V gene. The CDR3 nucleotides are TGTGCCATCAGTGGTGCAGGGTTGGGGGGTAATGAGCAGTTCTTC. It specifies CAISGAGLGGNEQFF.

The chain has TRBV3-1 and TRBJ1-2; D gene ambiguous. Germline CDR1 and CDR2: LGHDT and YNNKEL (reference sequence). V gave up 2 bases and J gave up 6 bases, with 4 bases separating them. The CDR3 sequence is 11 residues long. The CDR3 reads CASSQSHGYTF. The CDR3 nucleotides are TGTGCCAGCAGCCAATCGCATGGCTACACCTTC.

With regard to this clonotype: A read error may explain this, as a much larger clone is one base away. The rearrangement uses TRBV4-1 and TRBJ1-2; D is uncertain. The CDR3 spans 16 residues. The germline gives CDR1 MGHRA, CDR2 YSYEKL. V lost 0 bases and J lost 10, with 21 bases in between. The CDR3 DNA reads TGCGCCAGCAGCCAAGATAGGGCACGGTCCTATGTGGACTACACCTTC. Translation: CASSQDRARSYVDYTF.

This chain uses TRBV5-1 with TRBJ2-3, with TRBD1 as a possible D gene (5 bases). Trimming shortened V by 6 bases and J by 6 bases, and 17 bases separated the two germline ends. The germline V gene encodes CDR1 SGHRS and CDR2 YFSETQ. The CDR3 has 14 residues. The CDR3 loop reads CASNLSVSGDTQYF. CDR3 sequence (DNA): TGCGCCAGCAACTTAAGCGTTTCAGGGGATACGCAGTATTTT.

This chain joins TRBV6-1 and TRBJ2-1, with a tentative D call TRBD1 (5 bases). The germline V gene encodes CDR1 MNHNS and CDR2 SASEGT. V lost 6 bases and J lost 8, with 32 bases in between. The CDR3 contains 19 residues. CDR3 amino acids: CASSRRSEKTGFLGHEQFF. DNA for the CDR3: TGTGCCAGCAGCCGAAGATCTGAAAAAACAGGCTTCCTAGGTCATGAGCAGTTCTTC.

This clonotype was seen a few times. V is TRBV3-1 and J is TRBJ2-1; TRBD2 matches at 10 bases. The CDR3 length is 15 residues. After removal of 1 base from V and 4 bases from J, the junction contained 1 base not matched to a gene. Germline V gene sequence: CDR1 LGHDT, CDR2 YNNKEL (reference sequence). CDR3 sequence (DNA): TGTGCCAGCAGCCAAGCGACTAGCGGGTACAATGAGCAGTTCTTC. Residues: CASSQATSGYNEQFF.

The gene calls are TRBV12-3 or TRBV12-4 and TRBJ1-4; D is unclear. The CDR3 runs to 11 residues. V dropped 1 base and J dropped 16 bases, with 10 bases sitting between them. This chain's CDR3 is CASSLGDEEFF. In nucleotides, the CDR3 is TGTGCCAGCAGTTTAGGTGACGAAGAGTTTTTT.

The chain recombines TRBV20-1 with TRBJ2-4; D is possibly TRBD2 (6 bases). CDR3 length equals 15 residues. Per germline, CDR1 DFQATT and CDR2 SNEGSKA (reference sequence). V was trimmed by 0 bases and J by 2 bases, leaving 11 bases between them. DNA of the CDR3: TGCAGTGCTAGAGATTGGAGGGGAACCAAAAACATTCAGTACTTC. The encoded protein is CSARDWRGTKNIQYF.